Listed below are T cell receptor beta chains from one sample, sequenced in a study of T cell changes during pregnancy in multiple sclerosis. The repertoire was sequenced with immunoSEQ multiplex PCR; TCRdb's copy has only in-frame clones and lacks some. The sample lists approximately 37,000 clones, roughly nine tenths occurring once. This sample comprised CD4+ T cells from peripheral blood mononuclear cells, obtained before pregnancy. The receptor set was obtained from a female donor with multiple sclerosis, enrolled in a pregnancy study. Both conserved end residues are part of each CDR3. The D gene is left open where the match is weak. Size is stated for part of the rows, as once, few or many counts, or as a class when the clone is expanded.

clone_size j_call d_call v_call cdr3_nt cdr3_aa
. TRBJ2-1 TRBD2 TRBV11-3 TGTGCCAGCAGCTGCGGGACTAGGAATTGTAGTGAGCAGTTCTTC CASSCGTRNCSEQFF
. TRBJ2-2 . TRBV5-1 TGCGCCAGCCGTACGGGGGCCGGGGAGCTGTTTTTT CASRTGAGELFF
. TRBJ2-1 TRBD2 TRBV2 TGTGCCAGCAGTGTACTTACGGCGGGAGAAAAGGTCTTC CASSVLTAGEKVF
. TRBJ1-1 TRBD1 TRBV2 TGTGCCAGCAGCTCTCTACCGGGACAGGGGGCTATGGACACTGAAGCTTTCTTT CASSSLPGQGAMDTEAFF
. TRBJ2-5 . TRBV30 TGTGCCTGGAGTGTACTAGGGAAGGGCCAAGAGACCCAGTACTTC CAWSVLGKGQETQYF
. TRBJ2-7 . TRBV30 TGTGCCTGGAGCAACTCCGGGACCTACGAGCAGTACTTC CAWSNSGTYEQYF
. TRBJ2-1 . TRBV6-1 TGTGCCAGCAGTGAAGAGGGGAGGACCTACAATGAGCAGTTCTTC CASSEEGRTYNEQFF
. TRBJ2-5 . TRBV7-2 TGTGCCAGCAGCTTAGCCAGGAGGGCGTGGGGAGAGACCCAGTACTTC CASSLARRAWGETQYF
once TRBJ2-1 TRBD2 TRBV5-1 TGCGCCAGCAGCGCGGGGACTAGCGCTAACAATGAGCAGTTCTTC CASSAGTSANNEQFF
. TRBJ2-7 . TRBV19 TGTGCCAGTAGTGAACCAGGGGAAACCTACGAGCAGTACTTC CASSEPGETYEQYF
. TRBJ2-7 TRBD1 TRBV5-4 TGTGCCAGCAGCTTGGGGGGACAGGGGGTATTCTACGAGCAGTACTTC CASSLGGQGVFYEQYF
. TRBJ2-2 . TRBV12-5 TGTGCTAGTGGTTTGGGGAGTTTAGGGGAGCTGTTTTTT CASGLGSLGELFF
. TRBJ2-7 . TRBV5-5 TGTGCCAGCAGCGTAGCGGACGTCTCCTACGAGCAGTACTTC CASSVADVSYEQYF
. TRBJ2-3 . TRBV7-6 TGTGCCAGCAGCTTGGGGCATTCCTCCACAGATACGCAGTATTTT CASSLGHSSTDTQYF
. TRBJ2-7 . TRBV19 TGTGCCAGTAGTATGAGTCGGGACTGGGGGACCTCCTACGAGCAGTACTTC CASSMSRDWGTSYEQYF
. TRBJ1-2 . TRBV13 TGTGCCAGCAGCCCCTCCCTTGGTAGCGGTACTGGCTACACCTTC CASSPSLGSGTGYTF
. TRBJ2-3 . TRBV29-1 TGCAGCGTCTCCGGGAATACGCAGTATTTT CSVSGNTQYF
once TRBJ1-2 . TRBV6-1 TGTGCCAGCAGCGATCACTTCGGCTACACCTTC CASSDHFGYTF
. TRBJ2-7 TRBD1 TRBV19 TGTGCCAGTAGTATAACCGGACAGGGGTACTATTACGAGCAGTACTTC CASSITGQGYYYEQYF
. TRBJ2-7 TRBD2 TRBV19 TGTGCCAGTAGTCAATCCGTCGCGGGGGACCACATCTCCTACGAGCAGTACTTC CASSQSVAGDHISYEQYF
. TRBJ1-3 . TRBV7-2 TGTGCCAGCAGCCCCCCCAGCTCTGGAAACACCATATATTTT CASSPPSSGNTIYF
. TRBJ1-2 . TRBV2 TGTGCCAGCAGTGAAGTTCTTACCGGGGTCTCCTATGGCTACACCTTC CASSEVLTGVSYGYTF
. TRBJ2-2 . TRBV11-3 TGTGCCAGCAGCTTAGGAACAGGGAACACCGGGGAGCTGTTTTTT CASSLGTGNTGELFF
. TRBJ1-2 . TRBV29-1 TGCAGCGTCGAAGGGACATCATATGGCTACACCTTC CSVEGTSYGYTF
once TRBJ1-4 . TRBV19 TGTGCCAGTAGGTCCCGGGCAGGGGCTCGTGATGAAAAACTGTTTTTT CASRSRAGARDEKLFF
. TRBJ1-2 . TRBV19 TGTGCCAGTAGACCGGGACACTCCTCCTATGGCTACACCTTC CASRPGHSSYGYTF
. TRBJ2-1 . TRBV14 TGTGCCAGCAGCCAAGCCCCAGCGGGCGAGCAGTTCTTC CASSQAPAGEQFF
. TRBJ2-5 . TRBV30 TGTGCCTGGAGTAATTCGGGGGGCGAGACCCAGTACTTC CAWSNSGGETQYF
. TRBJ1-3 . TRBV28 TGTGCCAGCAGTTACCCCGGGGGAGCGGGACAAAGCTCTGGAAACACCATATATTTT CASSYPGGAGQSSGNTIYF
. TRBJ2-7 TRBD2 TRBV11-2 TGTGCCAGCAGCAGGGGACTAGCGGTCTACGAGCAGTACTTC CASSRGLAVYEQYF
. TRBJ2-1 TRBD1 TRBV6-1 TGTGCCAGCAGGGACAGGGGGAATGAGCAGTTCTTC CASRDRGNEQFF
. TRBJ1-4 TRBD1 TRBV19 TGTGCCAGTAGCTTGACAGGGGGACTTGAAAAACTGTTTTTT CASSLTGGLEKLFF
. TRBJ2-5 TRBD1 TRBV28 TGTGCCAGCAGTCTCCGGACAGGGGATGTGACCCAGTACTTC CASSLRTGDVTQYF